This TCR beta chain was identified during a study of T cell responses to AZD1222 COVID-19 vaccine. The CDR3 runs 15 residues. Germline values: CDR1 SGHTA, CDR2 FQGNSA. V lost 5 bases and J lost 1; bases outside the gene matches: 4. This table comes from immunoSEQ multiplex PCR, and its TCRdb copy is limited to in-frame clones, with some not included. The repertoire holds 110,000 to 150,000 clones, with about 90% as singletons. Study findings and constraints: Spike-specific TCR repertoires showed rising breadth and depth after two AZD1222 doses.

As for this clone: What it binds is unknown.

This sample comprised peripheral blood, obtained 28 days after the second AZD1222 dose. The TCR sequence derives from an adult who received the AZD1222 COVID-19 vaccine. The J gene is TRBJ1-3, the V gene TRBV7-2, with 8 positions matching TRBD1. The CDR3 nucleotides are TGTGCCAGCAGCCTAGACAGGGGATCTGGAAACACCATATATTTT. It encodes CASSLDRGSGNTIYF. Full variable domain (outside the CDR3, taken from reference TRBV7-2 and TRBJ1-3): GAGVSQSPSNKVTEKGKDVELRCDPISGHTALYWYRQSLGQGLEFLIYFQGNSAPDKSGLPSDRFSAERTGGSVSTLTIQRTQQEDSAVYLCASSLDRGSGNTIYFGEGSWLTVV.